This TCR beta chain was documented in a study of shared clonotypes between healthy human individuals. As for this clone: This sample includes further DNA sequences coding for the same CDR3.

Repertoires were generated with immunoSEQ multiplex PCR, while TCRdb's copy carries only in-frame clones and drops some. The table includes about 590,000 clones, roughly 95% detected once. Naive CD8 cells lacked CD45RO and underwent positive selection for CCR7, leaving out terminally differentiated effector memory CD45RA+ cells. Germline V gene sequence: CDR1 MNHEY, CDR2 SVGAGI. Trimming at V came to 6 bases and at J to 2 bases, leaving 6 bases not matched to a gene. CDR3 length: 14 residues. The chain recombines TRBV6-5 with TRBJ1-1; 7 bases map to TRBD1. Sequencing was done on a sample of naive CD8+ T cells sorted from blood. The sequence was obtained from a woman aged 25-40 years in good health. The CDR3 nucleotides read TGTGCCAGCAGCCCCCAGGGGGTAAACACTGAAGCTTTCTTT. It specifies CASSPQGVNTEAFF.